The 5 T cell receptor beta chains presented below share a single source sample, sequenced in a study of blood T cell repertoires in COVID-19 (dated by TCRdb to the early 2020s). The library was obtained by the immunoSEQ multiplex PCR assay. TCRdb obtained this table from immuneACCESS and retained in-frame rearrangements with V and J assigned. These tables miss some clones; where compared with another copy, unresolved V genes account for less than half of the shortfall, and the remainder is unexplained. In all, the sample holds under 200,000 clones, and 75% to 90% of those were seen once. In total, the top ten clones hold roughly 9% of the sample. The specimen was peripheral blood. The receptors stem from a woman at least 80 years old with active or convalescent COVID-19.

CDR3 in amino acids: CASSPTGGSNYGYTF. Here the CDR3 DNA reads TGCGCCAGCAGCCCTACAGGGGGCTCCAACTATGGCTACACCTTC. The V call is TRBV4-3, the J call TRBJ1-2; 9 nucleotides match TRBD1. Losses at the gene ends were 4 bases for V and 2 bases for J; bases not matched to a gene: 5. The CDR3 has 15 residues. Germline V gene lookup returns CDR1 LGHNA and CDR2 YSLEER.

The gene calls are TRBV18 and TRBJ2-5, with 7 bases aligning to TRBD2. Germline values: CDR1 KGHSH, CDR2 LQKENI. Trimming took 3 bases from V and 2 from J; bases not matched to a gene: 3. The CDR3 consists of 14 residues. CDR3 protein: CASSPREGQETQYF. In DNA form, the CDR3 reads TGTGCCAGCTCACCTAGGGAGGGGCAAGAGACCCAGTACTTC. The variable domain in full, with the rest retrieved from reference TRBV18 and TRBJ2-5, is NAGVMQNPRHLVRRRGQEARLRCSPMKGHSHVYWYRQLPEEGLKFMVYLQKENIIDESGMPKERFSAEFPKEGPSILRIQQVVRGDSAAYFCASSPREGQETQYFGPGTRLLVL.

This clone was picked up one time. This rearrangement joins TRBV14 to TRBJ2-5, with D perhaps matching TRBD1 (6 bases). Trimming took off 3 bases at V and 4 bases at J, with 9 bases between the two ends. This CDR3 contains 13 residues. In germline, CDR1 is SGHDN, CDR2 FVKESK. CDR3 DNA sequence: TGTGCCAGCAGCCAGGGGGCCGCAGAGACCCAGTACTTC. It translates to CASSQGAAETQYF.

The genes are TRBV7-3 and TRBJ1-1; D may be TRBD1 (6 bases). The CDR3 length is 13 residues. From germline, CDR1 is SGHTA and CDR2 FQGTGA. Trimming removed 0 bases from V and 9 bases from J, with 11 bases in between. The CDR3 reads CASSLTATGQAFF. The CDR3 nucleotides are TGTGCCAGCAGCTTAACCGCGACAGGCCAAGCTTTCTTT.

This clone was recorded once. The V and J genes are TRBV7-2 and TRBJ2-1; 12 bases are shared with TRBD2. This CDR3 spans 15 amino acids. With V trimmed by 4 bases and J by 10 bases, 8 bases remained unmatched. The germline V gene encodes CDR1 SGHTA and CDR2 FQGNSA. DNA of the CDR3: TGTGCCAGCAGCTCATCTAGCGGGGGGGCCCGGGAGCAGTTCTTC. It translates to CASSSSSGGAREQFF.